A single sample gave rise to the 9 T cell receptor beta chains below, sequenced in a study of tumor-infiltrating lymphocytes in localized non-small cell lung cancer. Libraries were prepared by immunoSEQ multiplex PCR; TCRdb keeps only in-frame clonotypes and omits some of them. The repertoire consists of roughly 10,000 clones, with around three fifths occurring once and the leading ten covering about a tenth. Sample: uninvolved lung tissue not adjacent to the tumor. These receptors came from a human donor with non-small cell lung cancer.

This chain uses TRBV19 with TRBJ1-1; 9 nucleotides align to TRBD1. In germline, CDR1 is LNHDA, CDR2 SQIVND (reference sequence). The CDR3 spans 18 residues. The junction had 15 bases not matched to a gene; V was cut back by 7 bases and J by 0 bases. As DNA, the CDR3 is TGTGCCAGTATGCCCTCACCAGGACAGGGGCTAATGAACACTGAAGCTTTCTTT. Encoded protein: CASMPSPGQGLMNTEAFF.

The V call is TRBV6-5, the J call TRBJ1-4; D remains unclear. Germline lookup yields CDR1 MNHEY and CDR2 SVGAGI. The CDR3 length is 14 residues. Trimming removed 2 bases at V and 0 bases at J, with 4 bases between. The CDR3 is CASSYGTTNEKLFF. CDR3 DNA sequence: TGTGCCAGCAGTTACGGGACAACTAATGAAAAACTGTTTTTT.

The sample holds a few counts of this clone. The chain uses TRBV7-3 and TRBJ2-1; 11 nucleotides line up with TRBD2. V shed 10 bases, J shed 8 bases, and the junction held 10 bases outside the gene matches. This CDR3 has 14 residues. Per the germline V gene, CDR1 is SGHTA and CDR2 is FQGTGA. CDR3 residues: CATKLTSGGYEQFF. CDR3 bases: TGTGCCACCAAACTTACTAGCGGGGGTTATGAGCAGTTCTTC.

The gene calls are TRBV5-1 and TRBJ2-7; D possibly corresponds to TRBD1 (6 bases). Germline V gene sequence: CDR1 SGHRS, CDR2 YFSETQ. This CDR3 is built from 15 residues. Trimming removed 0 bases from V and 5 bases from J, with 15 bases in between. CDR3 coding DNA: TGCGCCAGCAGCTTGGGTCGGCAGGGGTACGACGAGCAGTACTTC. Protein: CASSLGRQGYDEQYF.

This rearrangement joins TRBV4-1 to TRBJ1-5; TRBD1 is a possible D gene (5 bases). CDR1 is MGHRA and CDR2 is YSYEKL in the germline V gene. Trimming took 4 bases from V and 3 from J, leaving 13 bases between them. This CDR3 has 15 amino acids. CDR3 DNA: TGCGCCAGCAGCCTCACCGGGACCGCCAATCAGCCCCAGCATTTT. Translation gives CASSLTGTANQPQHF.

The chain combines TRBV7-2 with TRBJ2-7, with D maybe TRBD2 (6 bases). CDR1 is SGHTA and CDR2 is FQGNSA in the germline V gene. Trimming removed 5 bases from V and 0 bases from J, with 14 bases in between. This CDR3 spans 15 amino acids. The CDR3 here is CASSQVGDFSYEQYF. In DNA, the CDR3 is TGTGCCAGCAGCCAGGTAGGGGACTTCTCCTACGAGCAGTACTTC. The full variable domain, its missing parts supplied by reference TRBV7-2 and TRBJ2-7, is GAGVSQSPSNKVTEKGKDVELRCDPISGHTALYWYRQSLGQGLEFLIYFQGNSAPDKSGLPSDRFSAERTGGSVSTLTIQRTQQEDSAVYLCASSQVGDFSYEQYFGPGTRLTVT.

The rearrangement uses TRBV5-6 and TRBJ1-2; D is unresolved. V gave up 4 bases and J gave up 0 bases, with 4 bases separating them. The CDR3 sequence is 12 residues long. Germline-derived CDR1 and CDR2 are SGHDT and YYEEEE. The CDR3: CASSNSNYGYTF. The CDR3 nucleotides are TGTGCCAGCAGCAACTCTAACTATGGCTACACCTTC.

There are a few counts of this clone. The CDR3, as DNA: TGTGCCAGCAGCCAGACGGGTCGCGGCTACACCTTC. Translating gives CASSQTGRGYTF. This chain uses TRBV7-3 with TRBJ1-2; D gene unclear. The CDR3 has 12 residues. Germline values: CDR1 SGHTA, CDR2 FQGTGA. Trimming cost V 5 bases and J 8 bases, with 12 bases left between them.

This clone is labeled medium-sized. This sequence joins TRBV4-1 and TRBJ1-5; D is uncertain. Between the trimmed V and J ends, which lost 1 base and 6 bases, there was a span of 19 bases. Germline CDR1 is MGHRA and CDR2 is YSYEKL. The CDR3 sequence is 17 residues long. CDR3 residues: CASSQAPTQRSGQPQHF. The CDR3 nucleotides read TGCGCCAGCAGCCAAGCCCCCACCCAGAGGTCTGGTCAGCCCCAGCATTTT.